A selection of T cell receptor beta chains follows, all from one sample in a study of blood T cell repertoires in COVID-19. Profiled with immunoSEQ multiplex PCR; TCRdb holds only in-frame clones, not every one. In the table there are fewer than 120,000 clones, roughly 79% of which are singletons. Sequencing input: peripheral blood. The receptors come from a woman at least 80 years old with active or convalescent COVID-19. The CDR3 runs from the conserved cysteine through the conserved F or W. The D gene is left open where the match is weak.

J | V | D | CDR3
TRBJ2-1 | TRBV19 | TRBD2 | CASSPRTSDEKFF
TRBJ2-7 | TRBV29-1 | TRBD1 | CSVRQGTEQYF
TRBJ1-5 | TRBV28 | NA | CASSPAGEGKPQHF
TRBJ2-1 | TRBV6-5 | NA | CASSYGSGHTYNEQFF
TRBJ1-2 | TRBV2 | NA | CASSEYGEHYGYTF
TRBJ2-7 | TRBV29-1 | NA | CSVALRSSYEQYF
TRBJ1-2 | TRBV5-1 | NA | CASSLVQGIGGYTF
TRBJ2-5 | TRBV18 | NA | CASSPPSGSKETQYF
TRBJ2-1 | TRBV2 | NA | CASRDTNSYNEQFF
TRBJ2-3 | TRBV2 | NA | CASSGQLSTDTQYF
TRBJ1-2 | TRBV5-8 | NA | CASSLVRGSGYTF
TRBJ2-1 | TRBV9 | TRBD2 | CASSSLAGGSGYNEQFF
TRBJ1-4 | TRBV7-2 | NA | CASSLALTPGTNEKLFF
TRBJ2-5 | TRBV5-6 | NA | CASSMGAQWETQYF
TRBJ1-2 | TRBV4-2 | TRBD1 | CASSQEVGQGVNYGYTF
TRBJ2-1 | TRBV7-5 | NA | CARMGDAARESGNEQFF
TRBJ2-1 | TRBV28 | TRBD2 | CASSAGLAGDVYNEQFF
TRBJ2-2 | TRBV5-1 | TRBD2 | CASSFWTSGSTGELFF
TRBJ1-2 | TRBV4-1 | NA | CASSQVLASYGYTF
TRBJ2-7 | TRBV5-4 | TRBD1 | CASSSRDRANEQYF
TRBJ1-2 | TRBV6-5 | TRBD1 | CASSSLDRGGYGYTF
TRBJ2-1 | TRBV5-8 | NA | CASSSGTLDNEQFF
TRBJ2-7 | TRBV15 | TRBD1 | CATSLNRGRVYEQYF
TRBJ1-5 | TRBV2 | TRBD1 | CASKGQGWQPQHF
TRBJ2-5 | TRBV5-1 | TRBD1 | CASTEGQGVQETQYF
TRBJ2-2 | TRBV5-1 | TRBD1 | CASSKGTGTNTGELFF
TRBJ1-1 | TRBV27 | NA | CASGRGMNTEAFF
TRBJ1-1 | TRBV18 | NA | CASSYSGAQGGTEAFF
TRBJ1-2 | TRBV7-3 | NA | CASSPQGQRSYGYTF
TRBJ2-1 | TRBV4-2 | NA | CASSQFMGSGAYNEQFF
TRBJ1-5 | TRBV2 | TRBD1 | CASSLQGEGNQPQHF
TRBJ2-3 | TRBV19 | NA | CATRRGRGTDTQYF
TRBJ2-5 | TRBV7-2 | TRBD2 | CASSLLRTSLVETQYF
TRBJ2-1 | TRBV29-1 | TRBD1 | CSVDGTGAGNEQFF
TRBJ2-2 | TRBV7-2 | NA | CASSFGQNVGELFF
TRBJ1-1 | TRBV5-1 | NA | CASSRMQGNTEAFF
TRBJ2-1 | TRBV10-2 | TRBD2 | CASSEWRGYNEQFF